These 15 T cell receptor beta chains share one sample of origin, sequenced in a study of cytomegalovirus exposure and HLA in healthy donors. The study ran its PCR with 60 Vbeta and 13 Jbeta primers. Sequenced by immunoSEQ multiplex PCR; TCRdb stores in-frame clones only, minus some. Of about 120,000 clones in the sample, 82% were seen once. Sample: PBMCs. The receptors stem from a male donor in good health and CMV-seropositive.

This chain connects TRBV7-9 to TRBJ2-5, with 8 bases lining up with TRBD2. The end of the DNA is better explained by TRBJ2-7, so the J call may be wrong. Germline V gene sequence: CDR1 SEHNR, CDR2 FQNEAQ (reference sequence). This CDR3 spans 15 amino acids. The CDR3 reads CASSLSGGERYEQYF. The CDR3 DNA follows: TGTGCCAGCTCCTTAAGCGGGGGCGAAAGGTACGAGCAGTACTTC.

The CDR3 sequence: CASSFFRGHEQYF. CDR3 in DNA: TGTGCCAGCAGCTTCTTCAGAGGGCACGAGCAGTACTTC. This chain connects TRBV7-2 to TRBJ2-7, with a possible D match to TRBD2 (5 bases). Trimming shortened V by 3 bases and J by 5 bases, and 11 bases separated the two germline ends. In germline, CDR1 is SGHTA, CDR2 FQGNSA. The CDR3 covers 13 residues.

The chain uses TRBV7-3 and TRBJ2-3, with D perhaps matching TRBD2 (5 bases). The germline gives CDR1 SGHTA, CDR2 FQGTGA. The CDR3 loop spans 16 amino acids. Trimming took 2 bases from V and 2 from J, leaving 14 bases between them. The CDR3 loop is CASSLAGAGSTDTQYF. In nucleotides, the CDR3 is TGTGCCAGCAGCTTAGCGGGCGCCGGATCCACAGATACGCAGTATTTT.

This clone was observed a few times. V usage is TRBV5-4 and J usage is TRBJ2-7; D might be TRBD2 (5 bases). Germline V gene lookup returns CDR1 SGHNT and CDR2 YYREEE (reference sequence). The V end lost 0 bases, the J end lost 4 bases, and 14 bases lay between the germline ends. This CDR3 is 15 amino acids long. CDR3 bases: TGTGCCAGCAGCTTGGAAAGCGGCAACTTATACGAGCAGTACTTC. Its translation: CASSLESGNLYEQYF. Supplemented by reference TRBV5-4 and TRBJ2-7, the full variable domain reads ETGVTQSPTHLIKTRGQQVTLRCSSQSGHNTVSWYQQALGQGPQFIFQYYREEENGRGNFPPRFSGLQFPNYSSELNVNALELDDSALYLCASSLESGNLYEQYFGPGTRLTVT.

V and J are TRBV7-9 and TRBJ1-3; D unresolved. Trimming cost V 5 bases and J 0 bases, with 8 bases left between them. Germline V gene sequence: CDR1 SEHNR, CDR2 FQNEAQ (reference sequence). The CDR3 spans 14 residues. The CDR3 loop is CASSPRSSGNTIYF. DNA of the CDR3: TGTGCCAGCAGCCCCAGAAGCTCTGGAAACACCATATATTTT.

This clone was counted between two and nine times. The chain links TRBV18 to TRBJ2-7; a weak D match, TRBD2 (6 bases). Germline V gene sequence: CDR1 KGHSH, CDR2 LQKENI. V was shortened by 2 bases and J by 4 bases, with 15 bases between the two germline ends. The CDR3 covers 15 residues. The CDR3 nucleotides are TGTGCCAGCTCACCAAAGGAGGGCCTGGAGTACGAGCAGTACTTC. Translated, it gives CASSPKEGLEYEQYF.

The chain is built from TRBV4-1 and TRBJ2-7; 11 positions match TRBD2. V was clipped by 3 bases and J by 5 bases; unmatched bases: 9. Germline CDR1 is MGHRA and CDR2 is YSYEKL. CDR3 length: 16 amino acids. CDR3 nucleotides: TGCGCCAGCAGCCAGGGGGTCCTAGCGGGAGGTGACGAGCAGTACTTC. This translates into CASSQGVLAGGDEQYF.

The J gene is TRBJ2-3, the V gene TRBV6-1; 9 positions agree with TRBD2. Trimming removed 4 bases from V and 5 bases from J; junction bases left unmatched: 10. CDR1 is MNHNS and CDR2 is SASEGT in the germline V gene. This CDR3 comprises 16 residues. The CDR3 bases are TGTGCCAGCAGTGCCAAGCGGGAGGCCTTCCGAGATACGCAGTATTTT. Amino acids: CASSAKREAFRDTQYF.

The V and J genes are TRBV30 and TRBJ2-1, with 8 bases identical to TRBD1. The CDR3 sequence is 19 residues long. V shed 0 bases and J 1 base; nucleotides not matched to a gene: 14. CDR1 GTSNPN and CDR2 SVGIG come from the germline V gene (reference sequence). The chain's CDR3 is CAWSVRVYRQGMSYNEQFF. CDR3 nucleotide sequence: TGTGCCTGGAGTGTACGAGTTTATAGACAGGGGATGTCCTACAATGAGCAGTTCTTC. The entire variable domain, with the rest obtained from reference TRBV30 and TRBJ2-1, is as follows: SQTIHQWPATLVQPVGSPLSLECTVEGTSNPNLYWYRQAAGRGLQLLFYSVGIGQISSEVPQNLSASRPQDRQFILSSKKLLLSDSGFYLCAWSVRVYRQGMSYNEQFFGPGTRLTVL.

The V gene is TRBV27, the J gene TRBJ2-5; D is possibly TRBD1 (5 bases). V was shortened by 6 bases and J by 1 base, with 21 bases between the two germline ends. Germline loops: CDR1 MNHEY, CDR2 SMNVEV (reference sequence). The CDR3 length is 17 residues. CDR3 nucleotides: TGTGCCAGCAGAGCCCCTGTAGATAGGGGCATCCAAGAGACCCAGTACTTC. Translating it yields CASRAPVDRGIQETQYF.

This clone was observed a handful of times. The chain has TRBV28 and TRBJ2-7; D is possibly TRBD1 (6 bases). Trimming stripped 6 bases from V and 2 bases from J, with 14 bases between. This CDR3 comprises 14 residues. CDR1 is MDHEN and CDR2 is SYDVKM in the germline V gene. Here the CDR3 reads CASSRGGHTYEQYF. In DNA, the CDR3 is TGTGCCAGCAGCCGAGGGGGACACACCTACGAGCAGTACTTC.

The V gene is TRBV13, the J gene TRBJ2-3, with 7 bases aligning to TRBD2. Germline loops: CDR1 PRHDT, CDR2 FYEKMQ (reference sequence). The CDR3 has 12 amino acids. The V gene end was trimmed by 4 bases and the J gene end by 9 bases; junction bases not matched to a gene: 4. CDR3 protein: CASSSGEGTQYF. CDR3 in DNA: TGTGCCAGCAGCTCGGGGGAGGGAACGCAGTATTTT.

V gene TRBV29-1 combines with J gene TRBJ2-7, with D tentatively TRBD2 (5 bases). Germline loops: CDR1 SQVTM, CDR2 ANQGSEA. This CDR3 comprises 12 residues. Trimming took 4 bases from V and 3 from J, leaving 10 bases between them. The CDR3 region has the DNA TGCAGCGTTGTTAAACTAGACTACGAGCAGTACTTC. As protein: CSVVKLDYEQYF.

The chain couples TRBV25-1 to TRBJ1-2, with D tentatively TRBD1 (6 bases). Germline V gene sequence: CDR1 MGHDK, CDR2 SYGVNS. The V end lost 4 bases, the J end lost 10 bases, and 16 bases lay between the germline ends. The CDR3 is 13 residues long. DNA of the CDR3: TGTGCCAGCAGTGCTCAGGGGTTTTTTGACTACACCTTC. This codes for CASSAQGFFDYTF.

In regard to this clone: One junction end does not reproduce the germline sequence, and a read error may be involved. The rearrangement joins TRBV28 to TRBJ2-4, with D perhaps TRBD2 (6 bases). Germline lookup yields CDR1 MDHEN and CDR2 SYDVKM. The CDR3 extends over 16 amino acids. The DNA of the CDR3 is TGTGCCAGCAGTTTAGGTGGGGAGGTGGCCAAAAACAGTCAGTACTTC. Its protein product is CASSLGGEVAKNSQYF. Looking up the rest from reference TRBV28 and TRBJ2-4 gives the full variable domain: DVKVTQSSRYLVKRTGEKVFLECVQDMDHENMFWYRQDPGLGLRLIYFSYDVKMKEKGDIPEGYSVSREKKERFSLILESASTNQTSMYLCASSLGGEVAKNSQYFGAGTRLSVL.